This record looks at one T cell receptor (beta chain) sequence and its context. Germline V gives CDR1 SNHLY, CDR2 FYNNEI. The V segment lost 6 bases and the J segment 4 bases; nucleotides outside the gene matches: 3. The CDR3 is 14 amino acids. In the authors' methods: Reference gene primer amplification yielded estimated nucleated cell counts. Measured with immunoSEQ multiplex PCR; TCRdb has only the in-frame clones, and not every one. D and trimming come from the DNA, and the V and J calls and clone size come from that table. The table has about 230,000 clones, roughly four fifths seen once. Enrolled during active infection, Seattle patients were then followed longitudinally. The sample comes from a study of blood T cell repertoires in COVID-19. Whole-study context: Sites across the United States, Italy and Spain contributed samples from acute and convalescent COVID-19. Nucleic acid was either cDNA or gDNA, and it came from T cells, B-cell-depleted T cells, or PBMCs.

What was sequenced was peripheral blood. The source of this sequence is an elderly woman with COVID-19, enrolled during active disease. The chain recombines TRBV2 with TRBJ2-3; 11 bases are a match to TRBD1. The CDR3 loop reads CASRGTGGADTQYF. In nucleotides, the CDR3 is TGTGCCAGCAGAGGGACAGGGGGAGCAGATACGCAGTATTTT.